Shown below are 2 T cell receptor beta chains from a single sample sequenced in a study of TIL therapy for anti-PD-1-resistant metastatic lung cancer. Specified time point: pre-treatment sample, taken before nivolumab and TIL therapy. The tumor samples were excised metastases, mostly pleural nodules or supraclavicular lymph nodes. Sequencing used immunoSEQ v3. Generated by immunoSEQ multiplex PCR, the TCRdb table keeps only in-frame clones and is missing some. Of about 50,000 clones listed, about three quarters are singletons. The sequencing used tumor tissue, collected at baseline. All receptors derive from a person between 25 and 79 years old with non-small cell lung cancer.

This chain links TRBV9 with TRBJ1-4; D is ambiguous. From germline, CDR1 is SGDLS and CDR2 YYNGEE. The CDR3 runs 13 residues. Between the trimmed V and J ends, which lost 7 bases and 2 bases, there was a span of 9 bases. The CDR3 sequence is CASGGSTNEKLFF. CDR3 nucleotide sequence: TGTGCCAGCGGAGGGTCCACTAATGAAAAACTGTTTTTT.

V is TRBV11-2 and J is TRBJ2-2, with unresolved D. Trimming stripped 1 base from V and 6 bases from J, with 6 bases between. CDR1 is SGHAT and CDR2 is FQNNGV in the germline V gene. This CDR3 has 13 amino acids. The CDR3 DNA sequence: TGTGCCAGCAGCTTAGCCCGGGCCGGGGAGCTGTTTTTT. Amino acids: CASSLARAGELFF.